Sequencing of this T cell receptor beta chain was carried out in a study of blood T cell repertoires in COVID-19. Only in-frame clones appear in the TCRdb table, and some are missing; sequencing was by immunoSEQ multiplex PCR. The sample gives roughly 200,000 clones, around 85% of which show up once; 6.2% is in the top ten. Trimming removed 5 bases from V and 4 bases from J, with 9 bases in between. The CDR3 runs to 13 residues. Germline V gene data show CDR1 as SGHTA and CDR2 as FQGNSA. The clonotype originates from a middle-aged man who had recovered from COVID-19. The chain uses TRBV7-2 and TRBJ1-3; D is possibly TRBD1 (5 bases). Sequenced material: PBMCs or T cells enriched from blood (not recorded which). The CDR3 DNA follows: TGTGCCAGCAGCACGGACATAGGAAACACCATATATTTT. As protein: CASSTDIGNTIYF.